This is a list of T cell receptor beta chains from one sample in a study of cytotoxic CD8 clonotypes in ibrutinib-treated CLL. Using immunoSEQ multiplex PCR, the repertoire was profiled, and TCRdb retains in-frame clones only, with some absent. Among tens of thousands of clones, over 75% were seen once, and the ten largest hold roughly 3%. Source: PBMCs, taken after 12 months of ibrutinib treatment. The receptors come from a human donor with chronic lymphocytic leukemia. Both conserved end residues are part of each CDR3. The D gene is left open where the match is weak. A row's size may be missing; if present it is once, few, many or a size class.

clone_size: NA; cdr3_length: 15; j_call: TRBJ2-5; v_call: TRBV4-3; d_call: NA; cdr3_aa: CASSPRYLAQETQYF; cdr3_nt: TGCGCCAGCAGCCCTCGGTACCTCGCACAAGAGACCCAGTACTTC
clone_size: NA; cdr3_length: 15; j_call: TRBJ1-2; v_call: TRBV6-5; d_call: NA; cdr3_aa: CASSSYYGESPGYTF; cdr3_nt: TGTGCCAGCAGTTCCTACTACGGCGAGTCTCCTGGCTACACCTTC
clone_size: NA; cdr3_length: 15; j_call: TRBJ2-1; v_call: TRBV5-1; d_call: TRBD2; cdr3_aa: CASSLSGGQFNEQFF; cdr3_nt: TGCGCCAGCAGCTTATCGGGAGGGCAATTCAATGAGCAGTTCTTC
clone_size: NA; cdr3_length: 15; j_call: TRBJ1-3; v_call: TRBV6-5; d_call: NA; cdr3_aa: CASSYRASSGNTIYF; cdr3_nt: TGTGCCAGCAGTTACAGGGCGAGCTCTGGAAACACCATATATTTT
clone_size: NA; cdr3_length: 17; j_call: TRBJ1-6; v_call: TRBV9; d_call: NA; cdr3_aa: CASSVGGDISYNSPLHF; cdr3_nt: TGTGCCAGCAGCGTAGGAGGGGATATCTCCTATAATTCACCCCTCCACTTT
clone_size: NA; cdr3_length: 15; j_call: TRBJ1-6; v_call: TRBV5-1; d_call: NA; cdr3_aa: CASSDHAGTNSPLHF; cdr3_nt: TGCGCCAGCAGCGACCATGCGGGGACTAATTCACCCCTCCACTTT
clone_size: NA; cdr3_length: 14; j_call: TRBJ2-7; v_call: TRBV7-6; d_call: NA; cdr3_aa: CASSLEQGSYEQYF; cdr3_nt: TGTGCCAGCAGCTTAGAACAGGGAAGCTACGAGCAGTACTTC
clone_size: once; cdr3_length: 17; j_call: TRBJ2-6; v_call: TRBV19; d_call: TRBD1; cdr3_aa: CASSTGTGRSGANVLTF; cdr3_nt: TGTGCCAGTAGTACCGGGACAGGGCGCTCTGGGGCCAACGTCCTGACTTTC
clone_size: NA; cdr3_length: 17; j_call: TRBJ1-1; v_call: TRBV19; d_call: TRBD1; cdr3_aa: CASTYGTGGRMNTEAFF; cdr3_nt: TGTGCCAGTACCTACGGGACAGGGGGTCGCATGAACACTGAAGCTTTCTTT
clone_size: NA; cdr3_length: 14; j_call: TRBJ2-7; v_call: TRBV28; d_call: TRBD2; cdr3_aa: CASRGSGSVYEQYF; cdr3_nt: TGTGCCAGCAGAGGGAGCGGGAGTGTCTACGAGCAGTACTTC
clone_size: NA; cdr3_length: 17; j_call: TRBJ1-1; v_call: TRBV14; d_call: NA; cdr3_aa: CASSQVGAGMANTEAFF; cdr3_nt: TGTGCCAGCAGCCAGGTCGGAGCGGGGATGGCGAACACTGAAGCTTTCTTT
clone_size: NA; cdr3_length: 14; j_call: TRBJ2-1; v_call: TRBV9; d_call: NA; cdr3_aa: CASSRALSYNEQFF; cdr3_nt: TGTGCCAGCAGTCGGGCCCTCTCCTACAATGAGCAGTTCTTC